The next 3 T cell receptor beta chains were all read from a single sample in a study of molecular identifiers for immune sequencing clone quantification (dated by TCRdb to 2016 to 2018). Libraries came from PCR. TCRdb names Illumina HiSeq 4000 as the instrument used. The public reads were reprocessed in TCRdb via fastp at Q25 and MiXCR, keeping in-frame beta chains. Under each unique CDR3 protein, matching rows form one entry showing the most common genes and DNA. Recorded for this sample are over 600,000 distinct CDR3 sequences; approximately 20% of them occurred a single time. The ten largest clones capture roughly 0.9% of the sample. Sequencing used naive CD8+ T cells from blood, with Jurkat cell RNA spiked in. The sample's cell subset or site label, in plain terms: FACS-sorted CD8+CD4-CCR7+CD45RA+ naive T cells. These receptors were taken from a human donor in good health. Some libraries in this study had Jurkat cell RNA spiked in.

This clonotype turned up a few times. The DNA of the CDR3 is TGTGCCAGCAGCAATCCCGAGGTGCTATTTAACACTGAAGCTTTCTTT. It is translated as CASSNPEVLFNTEAFF. The genes are TRBV6-2 or TRBV6-3 and TRBJ1-1; no clear D gene. Trimming pared 6 bases from V and 2 bases from J, leaving 19 bases between. CDR1 and CDR2 (germline): MNHEY, SVGEGT. There are 16 residues in the CDR3.

This clonotype was detected ten times or more. V usage is TRBV6-5 and J usage is TRBJ2-7, with TRBD1 matching 9 bases. V lost 10 bases and J lost 2; bases outside the gene matches: 9. The V gene's germline CDR1 is MNHEY and CDR2 SVGAGI. This CDR3 contains 14 residues. CDR3: CATSWGQGPYEQYF. The CDR3 coding sequence is TGTGCCACCTCTTGGGGACAGGGACCCTACGAGCAGTACTTC.

This clonotype came up many times. The V and J genes are TRBV28 and TRBJ2-7; no firm D call. The CDR3 loop spans 14 amino acids. The V and J ends lost 2 bases and 2 bases respectively, with 10 bases between them. The V gene's germline CDR1 is MDHEN and CDR2 SYDVKM. The CDR3 sequence: CASSLRVRPYEQYF. The CDR3 coding sequence is TGTGCCAGCAGTTTAAGGGTTCGGCCCTACGAGCAGTACTTC. Using reference TRBV28 and TRBJ2-7 for the parts outside the CDR3, the full variable domain is DVKVTQSSRYLVKRTGEKVFLECVQDMDHENMFWYRQDPGLGLRLIYFSYDVKMKEKGDIPEGYSVSREKKERFSLILESASTNQTSMYLCASSLRVRPYEQYFGPGTRLTVT.